These 19 T cell receptor beta chains originate from one sample sequenced in a study of regulatory T cells in long-lasting Graves disease. Library construction for TCR beta used iRepertoire HTBI primers and Arm-PCR of CDR3 regions. Via MiXCR, TCRdb re-called the multiplex PCR reads, giving one row per CDR3 protein. The sample holds hundreds of thousands of distinct CDR3 sequences, roughly 15% seen once. Time point of the sample: newly diagnosed GD, antithyroid drugs for less than 3 months. The TCR library was made from RNA that had been extracted from PBMCs in TRIzol. The data were also submitted as part of a second study, on T cells in Graves' hyperthyroidism and ophthalmopathy.

This specimen consisted of peripheral blood mononuclear cells (PBMCs), obtained at new diagnosis, from a patient treated with antithyroid drugs. The receptors here all came from a woman aged 30 to 39 with Graves disease.

Ten or more counts support this clonotype. The V and J genes are TRBV6-5 and TRBJ2-7, with 12 nucleotides matching TRBD2. Germline assignment: CDR1 MNHEY and CDR2 SVGAGI. CDR3 length: 15 amino acids. Germline trimming cut 0 bases from V and 5 bases from J; bases unmatched to any gene: 2. The CDR3 region is CASSYSSSGRDEQYF. The CDR3 DNA sequence: TGTGCCAGCAGTTACTCGTCTAGCGGGAGGGACGAGCAGTACTTC.

The genes are TRBV15 and TRBJ2-2; D is unresolved. The CDR3 covers 14 residues. Trimming cost V 6 bases and J 6 bases, with 14 bases left between them. Germline assignment: CDR1 LNHNV and CDR2 YYDKDF (reference sequence). DNA of the CDR3: TGTGCCACCAGACCTGAGGCCTCCCCCGGGGAGCTGTTTTTT. This sequence encodes CATRPEASPGELFF.

This chain links TRBV5-1 with TRBJ2-7, with D perhaps matching TRBD1 or TRBD2 (5 bases each). Germline V lookup: CDR1 SGHRS, CDR2 YFSETQ. The V end was cut by 1 base, the J end by 2 bases, with 16 bases between. The CDR3 totals 16 residues. This CDR3 is CASSLRLGTITYEQYF. The CDR3 DNA sequence: TGCGCCAGCAGCTTGCGGCTGGGGACGATCACCTACGAGCAGTACTTC.

This clonotype was seen at least ten times. Here the CDR3 reads CASSEVQQGQETQYF. The CDR3 DNA follows: TGTGCCAGCAGTGAGGTACAGCAGGGTCAAGAGACCCAGTACTTC. This sequence joins TRBV2 and TRBJ2-5; a possible D gene is TRBD1 (5 bases). V was shortened by 3 bases and J by 2 bases, with 13 bases between the two germline ends. The CDR3 covers 15 residues. Germline assignment: CDR1 SNHLY and CDR2 FYNNEI.

CDR3 region: CASSLSQVWGGEQYF. As DNA, the CDR3 is TGTGCCAGCAGTTTATCTCAAGTTTGGGGGGGCGAGCAGTACTTC. The V gene is TRBV27, the J gene TRBJ2-7, with 7 bases lining up with TRBD2. Germline V gene data show CDR1 as MNHEY and CDR2 as SMNVEV (reference sequence). The CDR3 is made up of 15 amino acids. V gave up 0 bases and J gave up 6 bases; unmatched junction bases: 8.

The chain links TRBV5-5 to TRBJ1-5; maybe TRBD1 (6 bases). V lost 0 bases to trimming and J lost 0 bases, with 16 bases between them. Germline-derived CDR1 and CDR2 are SGHKS and YYEKEE (reference sequence). This CDR3 has 18 amino acids. The CDR3 DNA is TGTGCCAGCAGCTTGGATATGGCTGGGACATCTAGCAATCAGCCCCAGCATTTT. Its protein product is CASSLDMAGTSSNQPQHF.

Ten or more counts support this clonotype. This chain uses TRBV7-9 with TRBJ1-1; D unclear. This CDR3 comprises 13 residues. The germline V gene encodes CDR1 SEHNR and CDR2 FQNEAQ (reference sequence). V was clipped by 0 bases and J by 3 bases, with 5 bases between them. As DNA, the CDR3 is TGTGCCAGCAGCTTAGCGTGGGACACTGAAGCTTTCTTT. It encodes CASSLAWDTEAFF.

This clonotype was seen a few times. The chain couples TRBV28 to TRBJ2-7, with D possibly being TRBD2 (5 bases). The V end was cut by 5 bases, the J end by 6 bases, with 11 bases between. This CDR3 has 12 amino acids. CDR1 MDHEN and CDR2 SYDVKM come from the germline V gene. The CDR3 nucleotides are TGTGCCAGCAGTCTCCCGGACTCCGAGCAGTACTTC. Amino acid sequence: CASSLPDSEQYF.

This clonotype was seen more than once but under ten times. V and J are TRBV3-1 and TRBJ2-1; 9 nucleotides match TRBD2. The J call may be mistaken, given a closer DNA end match to TRBJ2-5. Germline values: CDR1 LGHDT, CDR2 YNNKEL (reference sequence). CDR3 length: 16 residues. CDR3 bases: TGTGCCAGCAGCACCTTGACTAGCGGAATGCGGGAGACCCAGTACTTC. Protein: CASSTLTSGMRETQYF.

This clonotype has a count of ten or more. The chain couples TRBV2 to TRBJ2-5; D not certain. Germline CDR1 reads SNHLY; CDR2 reads FYNNEI. The CDR3 extends over 12 amino acids. V lost 8 bases and J 4 bases, leaving 11 bases between the germline ends. The CDR3 DNA reads as TGTGCCAGCGGTTTGGAGAGAGAGACCCAGTACTTC. Amino acids: CASGLERETQYF.

This clonotype was seen at least ten times. The V call is TRBV6-5, the J call TRBJ2-5; 7 nucleotides align to TRBD2. The V gene end was trimmed by 4 bases and the J gene end by 1 base; junction bases not matched to a gene: 6. CDR3 length: 15 amino acids. Per germline, CDR1 MNHEY and CDR2 SVGAGI. CDR3 coding DNA: TGTGCCAGCAGTTTCTCCGGGGGGTCCCAAGAGACCCAGTACTTC. This translates into CASSFSGGSQETQYF.

This clonotype occurred many times. The J gene is TRBJ1-1, the V gene TRBV29-1, with unresolved D. There are 11 residues in the CDR3. Germline V gene sequence: CDR1 SQVTM, CDR2 ANQGSEA. Trimming cost V 0 bases and J 5 bases, with 4 bases left between them. In DNA, the CDR3 is TGCAGCGTTGAAGAAGGTACTGAAGCTTTCTTT. Translated, it gives CSVEEGTEAFF.

This clonotype showed up just a few times. V is TRBV28 and J is TRBJ1-2, with D possibly being TRBD1 (6 bases). The CDR3 has 15 amino acids. V gave up 2 bases and J gave up 4 bases, with 14 bases separating them. Germline V lookup: CDR1 MDHEN, CDR2 SYDVKM. Here the CDR3 reads CASSLRGGAVYGYTF. As DNA, the CDR3 is TGTGCCAGCAGTTTAAGGGGGGGGGCGGTCTATGGCTACACCTTC.

This clonotype was seen repeatedly, ten times or more. The CDR3 DNA reads as TGTGCCATCAGTGAGTCGGGACAGAGCAACACTGAAGCTTTCTTT. Translated, it gives CAISESGQSNTEAFF. The chain uses TRBV10-3 and TRBJ1-1; 7 nucleotides match TRBD1. Per the germline V gene, CDR1 is ENHRY and CDR2 is SYGVKD. The CDR3 sequence is 15 residues long. The trim removed 0 bases at V and 2 bases at J, leaving 3 bases unmatched.

This clonotype was observed a handful of times. The rearrangement joins TRBV7-3 to TRBJ2-3; the D is unclear. Germline V lookup: CDR1 SGHTA, CDR2 FQGTGA. V lost 2 bases to trimming and J lost 2 bases, with 11 bases between them. The CDR3 loop spans 15 amino acids. The CDR3 region is CASSLSPGPTDTQYF. CDR3 coding DNA: TGTGCCAGCAGCTTATCTCCTGGGCCCACAGATACGCAGTATTTT.

The chain carries TRBV20-1 and TRBJ2-3; weak D call: TRBD2 (6 bases). The CDR3 runs to 15 residues. Germline CDR1 reads DFQATT; CDR2 reads SNEGSKA (reference sequence). The germline V and J ends were trimmed by 2 bases and 0 bases, with 12 bases remaining between them. Here the CDR3 reads CSARRPAGSTDTQYF. CDR3 in DNA: TGCAGTGCTAGAAGACCGGCGGGAAGCACAGATACGCAGTATTTT.

Many counts were recorded for this clonotype. The V and J genes are TRBV20-1 and TRBJ2-1; D is ambiguous. V lost 1 base and J 8 bases, leaving 12 bases between the germline ends. Germline CDR1 and CDR2: DFQATT and SNEGSKA (reference sequence). The length of the CDR3 is 13 residues. The CDR3 nucleotides are TGCAGTGCTAGAGCCCCGATCATCGATGAGCAGTTCTTC. Encoded protein: CSARAPIIDEQFF.

This clonotype was detected many times. V gene TRBV20-1 combines with J gene TRBJ1-1; possibly TRBD1 for D (5 bases). Trimming cost V 1 base and J 5 bases, with 17 bases left between them. Germline assignment: CDR1 DFQATT and CDR2 SNEGSKA (reference sequence). The CDR3 contains 15 residues. This CDR3 reads CSARVDTSEVTEAFF. The CDR3 coding sequence is TGCAGTGCTAGAGTGGACACCTCAGAGGTGACTGAAGCTTTCTTT.

In regard to this clonotype: One base away lies a much larger clone, so this may be a sequencing read error. The chain combines TRBV19 with TRBJ2-7; D possibly corresponds to TRBD2 (7 bases). CDR1 LNHDA and CDR2 SQIVND come from the germline V gene (reference sequence). CDR3 length: 14 residues. CDR3: CASSKGGGFNEQYF. CDR3 sequence (DNA): TGTGCCAGCAGTAAGGGGGGGGGCTTCAATGAGCAGTACTTC. The full variable domain, rest sourced from reference TRBV19 and TRBJ2-7, is DGGITQSPKYLFRKEGQNVTLSCEQNLNHDAMYWYRQDPGQGLRLIYYSQIVNDFQKGDIAEGYSVSREKKESFPLTVTSAQKNPTAFYLCASSKGGGFNEQYFGPGTRLTVT.